The entry that follows covers one TCR beta chain sequence. These data are taken from a study of blood T cell repertoires in COVID-19. Assay: immunoSEQ multiplex PCR; the TCRdb copy retains only in-frame clones and omits some. The repertoire consists of fewer than 250,000 clones, with 70% to 90% occurring once and the leading ten covering around 7.3%. The V end was cut by 6 bases, the J end by 1 base, with 7 bases between. The CDR3 has 13 amino acids. The TCR sequence derives from a woman between 50 and 59 years old with active or convalescent COVID-19. What was sequenced was peripheral blood. The chain has TRBV12-3 or TRBV12-4 and TRBJ2-1; possibly TRBD1 for D (5 bases). CDR3 loop: CASSRQSYNEQFF. The CDR3 bases are TGTGCCAGCAGCCGACAGTCCTACAATGAGCAGTTCTTC.